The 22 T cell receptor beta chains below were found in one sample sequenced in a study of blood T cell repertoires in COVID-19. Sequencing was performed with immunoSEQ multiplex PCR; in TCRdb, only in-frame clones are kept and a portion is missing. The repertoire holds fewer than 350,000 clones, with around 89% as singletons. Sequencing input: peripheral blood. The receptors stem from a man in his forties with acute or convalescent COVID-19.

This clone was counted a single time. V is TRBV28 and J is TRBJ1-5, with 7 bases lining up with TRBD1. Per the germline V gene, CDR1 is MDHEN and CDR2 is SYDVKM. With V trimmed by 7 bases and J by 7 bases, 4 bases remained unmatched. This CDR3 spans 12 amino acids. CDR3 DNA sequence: TGTGCCAGCACCCAGGGGGGACAGCCCCAGCATTTT. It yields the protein CASTQGGQPQHF.

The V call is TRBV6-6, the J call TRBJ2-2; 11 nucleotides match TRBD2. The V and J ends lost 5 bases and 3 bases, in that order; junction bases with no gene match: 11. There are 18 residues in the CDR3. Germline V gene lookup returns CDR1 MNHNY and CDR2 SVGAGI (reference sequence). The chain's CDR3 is CASSQGRTSGPYTGELFF. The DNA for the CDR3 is TGTGCCAGCAGTCAGGGTAGGACTAGCGGGCCCTACACCGGGGAGCTGTTTTTT.

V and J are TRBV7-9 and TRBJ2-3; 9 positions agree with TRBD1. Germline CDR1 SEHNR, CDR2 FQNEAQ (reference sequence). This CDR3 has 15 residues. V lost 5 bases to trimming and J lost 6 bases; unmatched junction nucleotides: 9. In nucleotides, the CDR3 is TGTGCCAGCAGCCCGCCTGGGACAGGGCGCGATACGCAGTATTTT. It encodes CASSPPGTGRDTQYF.

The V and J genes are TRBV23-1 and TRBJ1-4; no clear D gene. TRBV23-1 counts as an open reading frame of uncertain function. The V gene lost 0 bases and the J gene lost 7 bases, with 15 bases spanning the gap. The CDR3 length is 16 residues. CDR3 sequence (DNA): TGCGCCAGCAGTCAATCGTCGACACCAAACCGTGAAAAACTGTTTTTT. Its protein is CASSQSSTPNREKLFF.

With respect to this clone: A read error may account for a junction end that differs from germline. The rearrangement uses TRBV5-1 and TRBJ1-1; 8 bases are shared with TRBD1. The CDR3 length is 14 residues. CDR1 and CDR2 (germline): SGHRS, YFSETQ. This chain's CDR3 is CASRLDREWTEAFF. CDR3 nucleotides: TGCGCCAGCAGATTGGACAGGGAGTGGACTGAAGCTTTCTTT.

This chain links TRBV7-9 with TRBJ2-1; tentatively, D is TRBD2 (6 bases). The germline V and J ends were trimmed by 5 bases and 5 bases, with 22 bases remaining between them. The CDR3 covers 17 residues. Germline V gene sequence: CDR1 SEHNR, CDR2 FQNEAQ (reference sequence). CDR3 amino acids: CASSQHLRRGRDNEQFF. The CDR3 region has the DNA TGTGCCAGCAGCCAACACCTCCGTCGGGGGAGAGACAATGAGCAGTTCTTC.

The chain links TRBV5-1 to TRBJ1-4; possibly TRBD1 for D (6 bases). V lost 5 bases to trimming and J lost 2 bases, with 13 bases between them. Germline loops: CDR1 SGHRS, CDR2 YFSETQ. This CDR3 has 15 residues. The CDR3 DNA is TGCGCCAGCAGTTCCCTTGGGGGCACTAATGAAAAACTGTTTTTT. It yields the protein CASSSLGGTNEKLFF.

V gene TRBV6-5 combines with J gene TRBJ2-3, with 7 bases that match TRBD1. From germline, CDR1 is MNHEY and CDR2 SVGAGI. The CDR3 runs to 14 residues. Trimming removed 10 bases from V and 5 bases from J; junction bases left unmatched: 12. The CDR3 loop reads CAIGLGTVQDTQYF. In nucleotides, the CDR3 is TGTGCCATCGGTCTTGGGACAGTCCAAGATACGCAGTATTTT.

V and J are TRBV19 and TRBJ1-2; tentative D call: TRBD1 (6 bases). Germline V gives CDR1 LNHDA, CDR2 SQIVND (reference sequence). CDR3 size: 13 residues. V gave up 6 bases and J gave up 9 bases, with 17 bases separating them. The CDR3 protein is CASSHISRGSYTF. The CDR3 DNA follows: TGTGCCAGTAGCCACATCTCCAGGGGAAGCTACACCTTC.

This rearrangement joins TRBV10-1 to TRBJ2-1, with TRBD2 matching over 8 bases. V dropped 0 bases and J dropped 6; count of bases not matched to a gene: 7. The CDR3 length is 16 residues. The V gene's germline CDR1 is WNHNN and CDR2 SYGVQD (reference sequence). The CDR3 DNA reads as TGCGCCAGCAGTGAGTCTCCCGGGGGGGAGCCCAATGAGCAGTTCTTC. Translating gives CASSESPGGEPNEQFF.

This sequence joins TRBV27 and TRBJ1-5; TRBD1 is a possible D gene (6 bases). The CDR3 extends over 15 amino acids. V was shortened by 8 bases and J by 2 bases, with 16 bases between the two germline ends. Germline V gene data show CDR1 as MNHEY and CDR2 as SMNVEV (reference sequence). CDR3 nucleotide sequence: TGTGCCAGCTCCCAGACAGGATCGGGCAATCAGCCCCAGCATTTT. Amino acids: CASSQTGSGNQPQHF.

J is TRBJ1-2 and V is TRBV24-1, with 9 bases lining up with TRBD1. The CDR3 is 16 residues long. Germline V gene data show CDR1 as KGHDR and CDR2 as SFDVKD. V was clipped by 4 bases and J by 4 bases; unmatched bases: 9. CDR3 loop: CATSDVRTGGVYGYTF. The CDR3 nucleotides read TGTGCCACCAGTGACGTGAGAACAGGGGGCGTCTATGGCTACACCTTC.

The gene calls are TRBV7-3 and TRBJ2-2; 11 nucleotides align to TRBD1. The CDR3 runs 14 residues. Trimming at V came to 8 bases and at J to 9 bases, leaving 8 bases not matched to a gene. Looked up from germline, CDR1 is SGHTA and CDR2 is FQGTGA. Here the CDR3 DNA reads TGTGCCAGCTCCCTGGGACAGGGGGAACGGGAGCTGTTTTTT. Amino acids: CASSLGQGERELFF. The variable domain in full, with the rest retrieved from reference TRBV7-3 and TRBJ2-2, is GAGVSQTPSNKVTEKGKYVELRCDPISGHTALYWYRQSLGQGPEFLIYFQGTGAADDSGLPNDRFFAVRPEGSVSTLKIQRTERGDSAVYLCASSLGQGERELFFGEGSRLTVL.

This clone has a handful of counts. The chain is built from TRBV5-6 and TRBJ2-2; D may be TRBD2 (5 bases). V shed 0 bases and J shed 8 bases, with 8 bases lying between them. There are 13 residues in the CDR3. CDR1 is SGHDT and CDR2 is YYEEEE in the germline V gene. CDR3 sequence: CASSLGRSGELFF. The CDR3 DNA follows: TGTGCCAGCAGCTTGGGGAGGTCGGGGGAGCTGTTTTTT.

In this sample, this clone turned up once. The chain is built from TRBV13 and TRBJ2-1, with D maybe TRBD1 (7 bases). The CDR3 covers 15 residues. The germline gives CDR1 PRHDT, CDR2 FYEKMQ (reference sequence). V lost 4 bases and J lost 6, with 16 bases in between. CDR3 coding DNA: TGTGCCAGCAGCTCACGACAGCAGGGGGGCAATGAGCAGTTCTTC. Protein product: CASSSRQQGGNEQFF.

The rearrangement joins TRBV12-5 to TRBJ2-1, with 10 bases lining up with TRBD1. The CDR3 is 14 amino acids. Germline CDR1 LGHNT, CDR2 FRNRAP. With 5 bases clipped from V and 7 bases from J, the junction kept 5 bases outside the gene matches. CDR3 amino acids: CASGPGQGENEQFF. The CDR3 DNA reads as TGTGCTAGTGGTCCAGGACAGGGGGAGAATGAGCAGTTCTTC.

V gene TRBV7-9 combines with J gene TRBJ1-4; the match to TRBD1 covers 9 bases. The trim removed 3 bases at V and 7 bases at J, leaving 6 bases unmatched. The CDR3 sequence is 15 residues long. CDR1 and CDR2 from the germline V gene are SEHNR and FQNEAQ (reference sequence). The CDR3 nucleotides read TGTGCCAGCAGCTTGGGGGGGACAGGGCTTGAAAAACTGTTTTTT. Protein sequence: CASSLGGTGLEKLFF.

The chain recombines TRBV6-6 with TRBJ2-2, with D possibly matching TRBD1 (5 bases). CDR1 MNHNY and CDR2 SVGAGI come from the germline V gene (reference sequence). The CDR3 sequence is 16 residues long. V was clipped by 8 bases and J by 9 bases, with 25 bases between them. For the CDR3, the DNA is TGTGCCAGCTCGCGACAGCCCTTGGATCGTCGTAGGGAGCTGTTTTTT. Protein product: CASSRQPLDRRRELFF.

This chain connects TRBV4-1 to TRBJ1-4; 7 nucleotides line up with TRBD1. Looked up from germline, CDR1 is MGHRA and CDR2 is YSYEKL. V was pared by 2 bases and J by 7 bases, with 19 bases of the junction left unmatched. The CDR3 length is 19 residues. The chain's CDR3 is CASSQPRERWTRQGEKLFF. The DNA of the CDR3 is TGCGCCAGCAGCCAACCCAGGGAGCGCTGGACGCGACAGGGTGAAAAACTGTTTTTT.

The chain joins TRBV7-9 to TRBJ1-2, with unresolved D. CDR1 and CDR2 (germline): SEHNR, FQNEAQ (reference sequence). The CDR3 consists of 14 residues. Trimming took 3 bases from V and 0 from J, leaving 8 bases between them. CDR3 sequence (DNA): TGTGCCAGCAGCTTCCCAGTTTCTAACTATGGCTACACCTTC. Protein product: CASSFPVSNYGYTF.

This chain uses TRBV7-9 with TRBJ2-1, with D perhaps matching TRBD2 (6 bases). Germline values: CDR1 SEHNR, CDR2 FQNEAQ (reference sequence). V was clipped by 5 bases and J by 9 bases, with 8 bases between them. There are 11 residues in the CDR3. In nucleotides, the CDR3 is TGTGCCAGCAGCCCCGGGGGTGAGCAGTTCTTC. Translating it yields CASSPGGEQFF.

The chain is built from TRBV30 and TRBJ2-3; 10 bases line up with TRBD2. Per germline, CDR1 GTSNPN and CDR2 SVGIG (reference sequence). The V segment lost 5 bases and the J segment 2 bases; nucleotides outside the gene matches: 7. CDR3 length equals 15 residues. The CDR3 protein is CAWRGLAGATDTQYF. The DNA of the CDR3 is TGTGCCTGGCGGGGGCTAGCGGGGGCCACAGATACGCAGTATTTT.